Shown below are 21 T cell receptor beta chains from a single sample sequenced in a study of T cells in women clearing cervical HPV infection listed by TCRdb under 2018. Library generation was performed with the immunoSEQ multiplex PCR assay. TCRdb re-hosts the immuneACCESS table, in-frame sequences only. Its copies lack some clones; in the studies checked, an unresolved V gene accounts for under half of them, and the cause for the rest is not known. In this sample's table one finds tens of thousands of clones. The ten largest clones capture approximately 3% of the sample. Sequenced sample: blood buffy coat. These receptors originate from a woman between 18 and 70 years old with a cervical HPV16 infection that either progressed to CIN3+ or cleared (not recorded which).

About this clone: The read stops 3 residues short of the end of the CDR3; the missing end is completed from the germline J gene. The chain recombines TRBV20-1 with TRBJ2-7, with 8 nucleotides matching TRBD2. V was pared by 5 bases and J by 2 bases, with 5 bases of the junction left unmatched. There are 13 residues in the CDR3. Germline-derived CDR1 and CDR2 are DFQATT and SNEGSKA (reference sequence). The part of the CDR3 DNA that was read is TGCAGTGCTTCCTTAGCGGGGACCTACGAG. Its protein product is CSASLAGTYE. The full CDR3 is CSASLAGTYEQYF.

About this clone itself: The read is 3 residues too short to cover the CDR3 end, so that end is filled in from the germline J gene. The chain carries TRBV15 and TRBJ1-2; maybe TRBD1 (6 bases). This CDR3 contains 13 residues. CDR1 and CDR2 from the germline V gene are LNHNV and YYDKDF (reference sequence). Trimming left V 1 base short and J 4 bases short, with 7 bases between. CDR3 bases read: TGTGCCACCAGCAGAGGGACAGTCTATGGC. As protein: CATSRGTVYG. The CDR3, in full, reads CATSRGTVYGYTF.

Note on this clone: The read terminates 3 residues before the CDR3 end, so the remaining end is supplied by the germline J gene. The chain couples TRBV30 to TRBJ1-2, with D perhaps matching TRBD1 (5 bases). The CDR3 is made up of 13 amino acids. Germline V gene data show CDR1 as GTSNPN and CDR2 as SVGIG (reference sequence). Trimming took 5 bases from V and 1 from J, leaving 11 bases between them. Partial CDR3 DNA: TGTGCCTGGCAACCCAGGGTTAACTATGGC. Protein product: CAWQPRVNYG. The CDR3 in full is CAWQPRVNYGYTF.

Concerning this clone: The read stops 3 residues short of the end of the CDR3; the missing end is completed from the germline J gene. The chain carries TRBV18 and TRBJ2-3, with 9 positions matching TRBD1. CDR1 is KGHSH and CDR2 is LQKENI in the germline V gene. This CDR3 region has 17 residues. Incomplete CDR3 DNA: TGTGCCAGCTCGCCCCAACAGGGGGCGCTAAGTGGGGAGACG. Translation: CASSPQQGALSGET. Given in full, the CDR3 is CASSPQQGALSGETQYF.

As to this clone: The read terminates 3 residues before the CDR3 end, so the remaining end is supplied by the germline J gene. The J gene is TRBJ2-2, the V gene TRBV7-8; 8 bases match TRBD1. Germline CDR1 reads SGHVS; CDR2 reads FQNEAQ. This CDR3 region has 13 residues. CDR3 bases read: TGTGCCAGCAGCCGAGACAGGGGTGAAAAG. It specifies CASSRDRGEK. The full CDR3 reads CASSRDRGEKLFF.

In regard to this clone: The read comes to an end 3 residues before the CDR3 does, leaving the germline J gene to fill in the end. The chain joins TRBV5-1 to TRBJ2-2, with a possible D match to TRBD2 (6 bases). The CDR3 length is 18 residues. Germline CDR1 and CDR2: SGHRS and YFSETQ. Incomplete CDR3 DNA: TGCGCCAGCACCCGGGGGTACATTACAACCTCTGGGGCCAACGTG. Its protein product is CASTRGYITTSGANV. Given in full, the CDR3 is CASTRGYITTSGANVLFF.

Remarks on this clone: The DNA ends 3 residues before the CDR3 does, and the rest of the CDR3 is filled in from the germline J gene. Different DNA sequences within this sample yield the same CDR3. The V call is TRBV18, the J call TRBJ1-3; 7 bases map to TRBD1. The germline V gene encodes CDR1 KGHSH and CDR2 LQKENI. V trimming: 3 bases; J trimming: 3 bases; junction bases outside the gene matches: 8. The CDR3 is made up of 16 amino acids. This chain's CDR3 is CASSPTGDVYGNTIYF. Partial CDR3 DNA: TGTGCCAGCTCACCCACAGGGGATGTCTATGGAAACACC.

About this clone itself: The CDR3 is cut off 3 residues early in the read; its end comes from the germline J gene. The rearrangement links TRBV7-8 to TRBJ2-2, with 9 bases lining up with TRBD1. The CDR3 loop spans 18 amino acids. CDR1 is SGHVS and CDR2 is FQNEAQ in the germline V gene. The sequenced part of the CDR3 DNA is TGTGCCAGCAGCTTAGGGGACAGGGCCCTCTTAACTAATGAAAAG. Encoded protein: CASSLGDRALLTNEK. The complete CDR3 sequence is CASSLGDRALLTNEKLFF.

The CDR3 region is CSARGASGYNNEQFF. The CDR3 DNA, read in part, is TGCAGTGCTAGGGGGGCTAGCGGGTACAACAATGAG. The V gene is TRBV20-1, the J gene TRBJ2-1; 8 bases match TRBD2. The read ends 3 residues shy of where the CDR3 ends; the end is completed using the germline J gene. Trimming cost V 3 bases and J 5 bases; bases outside gene matches: 9. Germline assignment: CDR1 DFQATT and CDR2 SNEGSKA (reference sequence). The CDR3 consists of 15 residues.

As regards this clone: The read terminates 3 residues before the CDR3 end, so the remaining end is supplied by the germline J gene. This chain uses TRBV20-1 with TRBJ1-1; D is uncertain. The germline V gene encodes CDR1 DFQATT and CDR2 SNEGSKA (reference sequence). The CDR3 loop spans 12 amino acids. Trimming left V 5 bases short and J 7 bases short, with 14 bases between. CDR3 DNA (partial): TGCAGTGCTTTCGGCGGAGGAAATGAA. Encoded protein: CSAFGGGNE. The entire CDR3 is CSAFGGGNEAFF.

In the case of this clone: The observed sequence ends 3 residues before the CDR3 terminus, with the missing tail filled in from the germline J gene. This chain connects TRBV18 to TRBJ2-1; maybe TRBD2 (6 bases). V was clipped by 5 bases and J by 8 bases, with 19 bases between them. The V gene's germline CDR1 is KGHSH and CDR2 LQKENI. The CDR3 is made up of 15 amino acids. The sequenced CDR3 bases are TGTGCCAGCTCAGGACCAGCGGGTAGATGGGATGAG. This encodes CASSGPAGRWDE. The entire CDR3 is CASSGPAGRWDEQFF.

Concerning this clone itself: The read comes to an end 3 residues before the CDR3 does, leaving the germline J gene to fill in the end. J is TRBJ1-4 and V is TRBV5-4; D gene uncertain. This CDR3 is 14 amino acids long. V gave up 4 bases and J gave up 5 bases, with 12 bases separating them. Germline assignment: CDR1 SGHNT and CDR2 YYREEE (reference sequence). CDR3 DNA, as far as it was read: TGTGCCAGCAGCGAGTACGGAGGGAATGAAAAA. Amino acid sequence: CASSEYGGNEK. The CDR3, in full, reads CASSEYGGNEKLFF.

For this clone: The read ends 3 residues before the CDR3 terminus; that terminus is restored from the germline J gene. The chain has TRBV7-6 and TRBJ1-2; D perhaps matches TRBD1 (6 bases). Germline CDR1 reads SGHVS; CDR2 reads FNYEAQ. The CDR3 runs 15 residues. The covered CDR3 bases are TGTGCCAGCAGCTTCAGGACAGTATTATCCTACGAC. Its protein is CASSFRTVLSYD. The entire CDR3 sequence reads CASSFRTVLSYDYTF.

Details on this clone: Read coverage stops 3 residues before the CDR3 terminus; the germline J gene supplies the remainder. The chain links TRBV7-3 to TRBJ2-2, with 10 bases aligning to TRBD2. The CDR3 has 14 residues. The ends lost 2 bases at V and 6 bases at J; junction bases unmatched: 0. Germline V gives CDR1 SGHTA, CDR2 FQGTGA. The CDR3 spells CASSLGTSAGELFF. CDR3 bases read: TGTGCCAGCAGCTTAGGGACTAGCGCCGGGGAG.

A word on this clone: The DNA ends 3 residues before the CDR3 does, and the rest of the CDR3 is filled in from the germline J gene. The chain is built from TRBV19 and TRBJ1-2; TRBD1 agrees at 7 bases. The CDR3 sequence is 14 residues long. The ends lost 6 bases at V and 1 base at J; junction bases unmatched: 5. The germline V gene has CDR1 LNHDA and CDR2 SQIVND (reference sequence). This CDR3 is CASSPGQVNYGYTF. The DNA read from the CDR3 is TGTGCCAGTAGCCCTGGACAGGTTAACTATGGC.

Comment on this clone: The read comes to an end 3 residues before the CDR3 does, leaving the germline J gene to fill in the end. The chain links TRBV5-8 to TRBJ1-2; D remains unclear. The CDR3 loop spans 15 amino acids. V was trimmed by 1 base and J by 2 bases, leaving 12 bases between them. Germline V gene lookup returns CDR1 SGHTS and CDR2 YDEGEE. The sequenced CDR3 bases are TGTGCCAGCAGCTTGAAGCTGACGGGGAACTATGGC. Translated, it gives CASSLKLTGNYG. The full CDR3 protein reads CASSLKLTGNYGYTF.

Considering frequency, this clone is medium-sized. From the germline J gene comes the end of the CDR3, since the read stops 3 residues before it. This sequence joins TRBV11-2 and TRBJ2-2; 9 bases fit TRBD1. The CDR3 has 15 amino acids. Germline V gives CDR1 SGHAT, CDR2 FQNNGV. V was clipped by 5 bases and J by 2 bases; unmatched bases: 3. This CDR3 is CASSQTGGNTGELFF. The sequenced CDR3 bases are TGTGCCAGCAGCCAGACAGGGGGAAACACCGGGGAG.

Note on this clone: The read finishes 3 residues shy of the CDR3 end, and the germline J gene is used to complete it. The rearrangement uses TRBV2 and TRBJ1-1; D possibly corresponds to TRBD1 (6 bases). Germline V gene sequence: CDR1 SNHLY, CDR2 FYNNEI. The CDR3 runs 12 residues. V gave up 10 bases and J gave up 2 bases, with 11 bases separating them. The CDR3 DNA, read in part, is TGTGCCAAAAGGACAGACAACACTGAA. This encodes CAKRTDNTE. The entire CDR3 sequence reads CAKRTDNTEAFF.

As regards this clone: The read gets to within 3 residues of the CDR3 end, and the germline J gene fills in the rest. The genes are TRBV4-1 and TRBJ2-5; a weak D match, TRBD1 (5 bases). Germline-derived CDR1 and CDR2 are MGHRA and YSYEKL. With 3 bases removed from V and 2 bases from J, the gap between germline ends came to 13 bases. This CDR3 has 15 amino acids. Incomplete CDR3 DNA: TGCGCCAGCAGCCATGGCGACAGAGTTCAAGAGACC. Translated, it gives CASSHGDRVQET. The entire CDR3 protein reads CASSHGDRVQETQYF.

For this clone: The read is 3 residues too short to cover the CDR3 end, so that end is filled in from the germline J gene. J is TRBJ2-7 and V is TRBV5-8; 7 positions agree with TRBD2. Germline-derived CDR1 and CDR2 are SGHTS and YDEGEE. Germline trimming cut 6 bases from V and 5 bases from J; bases unmatched to any gene: 5. CDR3 length: 12 amino acids. The chain's CDR3 is CASTLGGNEQYF. The sequenced CDR3 bases are TGTGCCAGCACCCTGGGGGGGAACGAG. The full variable domain, in which reference TRBV5-8 and TRBJ2-7 provide the parts outside the CDR3, is EAGVTQSPTHLIKTRGQQATLRCSPISGHTSVYWYQQALGLGLQFLLWYDEGEERNRGNFPPRFSGRQFPNYSSELNVNALELEDSALYLCASTLGGNEQYFGPGTRLTVT.

Notes on this clone: The CDR3 is cut off 3 residues early in the read; its end comes from the germline J gene. The chain couples TRBV20-1 to TRBJ1-5; D is undetermined. V was shortened by 3 bases and J by 5 bases, with 11 bases between the two germline ends. The germline gives CDR1 DFQATT, CDR2 SNEGSKA (reference sequence). The CDR3 extends over 13 amino acids. The CDR3 is CSASLNTYQPQHF. The sequenced part of the CDR3 DNA is TGCAGTGCTAGTTTGAATACTTATCAGCCC.